A selection of T cell receptor beta chains follows, all from one sample in a study of T cell responses to AZD1222 COVID-19 vaccine. The method was immunoSEQ multiplex PCR; TCRdb's version includes in-frame clones alone and lacks a portion of them. The table has some 120,000 clones, 89% seen once. The specimen was peripheral blood, collected on day 0 of AZD1222 vaccination. These TCRs come from an adult in good health. Each CDR3 is given with its conserved first and last residue. D genes are given only for firm matches. The size of a clone is reported for some rows only, either as once, few or many, or as a class for expanded clones.

CDR3 protein,CDR3 DNA,clone size,J gene,V gene,D gene
CASSFSSTDTQYF,TGTGCCAGCAGCTTTAGCAGCACAGATACGCAGTATTTT,-,TRBJ2-3,TRBV5-5,-
CAWSPRAYEQYF,TGTGCCTGGAGTCCCCGGGCCTACGAGCAGTACTTC,-,TRBJ2-7,TRBV30,-
CASSPTTGTGGYTF,TGTGCCAGCAGCCCTACCACAGGGACAGGGGGCTACACCTTC,once,TRBJ1-2,TRBV5-4,TRBD1
CASSITGGPGLNTEAFF,TGTGCCAGCAGTATTACAGGGGGCCCGGGGCTGAACACTGAAGCTTTCTTT,-,TRBJ1-1,TRBV6-4,TRBD1
CASTGAGQGYEKLFF,TGTGCCAGCACAGGAGCAGGACAGGGGTATGAAAAACTGTTTTTT,once,TRBJ1-4,TRBV2,TRBD1
CASSLGTAPEKLFF,TGTGCCAGTAGTCTCGGGACGGCCCCTGAAAAACTGTTTTTT,-,TRBJ1-4,TRBV19,-
CASSADTGDTEAFF,TGTGCCAGCTCAGCGGACACTGGAGACACTGAAGCTTTCTTT,-,TRBJ1-1,TRBV18,-
CASSLDGRPFGYTF,TGTGCCAGCAGTTTAGACGGACGGCCTTTCGGCTACACCTTC,-,TRBJ1-2,TRBV27,-
CASSTRGGAEAFF,TGTGCCAGCAGCACACGGGGGGGAGCTGAAGCTTTCTTT,once,TRBJ1-1,TRBV5-4,-
CASIRTGFTGELFF,TGTGCCAGCATCCGGACAGGTTTCACCGGGGAGCTGTTTTTT,-,TRBJ2-2,TRBV6-5,TRBD1
CASSLASGMNTEAFF,TGCGCCAGCAGCTTGGCCTCTGGGATGAACACTGAAGCTTTCTTT,-,TRBJ1-1,TRBV5-1,-
CSAMTGNIQYF,TGCAGTGCTATGACAGGAAACATTCAGTACTTC,-,TRBJ2-4,TRBV20-1,-
CASSLKGQRVQETQYF,TGTGCCAGCAGCCTAAAGGGACAGAGGGTCCAAGAGACCCAGTACTTC,-,TRBJ2-5,TRBV5-6,TRBD1
CASILLAGGTKRGLNTEAFF,TGTGCCAGCATTTTGTTGGCAGGGGGTACCAAGCGGGGATTAAACACTGAAGCTTTCTTT,-,TRBJ1-1,TRBV28,TRBD1
CASSGTALGTGELFF,TGTGCCAGCAGCGGGACAGCGCTCGGCACCGGGGAGCTGTTTTTT,-,TRBJ2-2,TRBV11-3,TRBD1
CASSVDGGFSYEQYF,TGTGCCAGCAGCGTAGACGGGGGGTTTAGCTACGAGCAGTACTTC,once,TRBJ2-7,TRBV9,TRBD2
CASSYPIGNTNTEAFF,TGTGCCAGCAGTTACCCGATCGGGAACACAAACACTGAAGCTTTCTTT,-,TRBJ1-1,TRBV6-5,-
CASSNGQGGTQETQYF,TGTGCCAGCAGCAACGGACAGGGAGGGACCCAAGAGACCCAGTACTTC,-,TRBJ2-5,TRBV7-2,-
CASSFTSAHTHEQYF,TGTGCCAGCAGTTTTACTAGCGCCCACACTCACGAGCAGTACTTC,-,TRBJ2-7,TRBV27,TRBD2
CAISGGWEAFF,TGTGCCATCAGTGGGGGATGGGAAGCTTTCTTT,-,TRBJ1-1,TRBV10-3,-
CASSSAPWSSSEAFF,TGTGCCAGCAGCTCCGCCCCTTGGTCGAGCTCTGAAGCTTTCTTT,-,TRBJ1-1,TRBV5-6,-
CACGTGYSGANVLTF,TGTGCCTGCGGAACAGGCTACTCTGGGGCCAACGTCCTGACTTTC,-,TRBJ2-6,TRBV6-5,-
CASSLDTLGGTDTQYF,TGTGCCAGCAGCTTAGATACGCTGGGGGGCACAGATACGCAGTATTTT,-,TRBJ2-3,TRBV7-9,-
CASSPIVGGETQYF,TGTGCCAGCTCACCCATCGTCGGGGGAGAGACCCAGTACTTC,-,TRBJ2-5,TRBV18,-
CASSPPDRGYEQYF,TGTGCCAGCAGTCCCCCGGACAGGGGCTACGAGCAGTACTTC,-,TRBJ2-7,TRBV28,TRBD1
CASSLEIAEQFF,TGTGCCAGCAGCTTGGAGATAGCGGAGCAGTTCTTC,-,TRBJ2-1,TRBV5-6,-
CASSYVGGEQYF,TGTGCCAGCAGTTACGTGGGGGGCGAGCAGTACTTC,-,TRBJ2-7,TRBV6-5,-
CASSLGGGGAGNEQFF,TGTGCCAGCAGTTTGGGTGGCGGGGGGGCCGGCAATGAGCAGTTCTTC,-,TRBJ2-1,TRBV6-5,TRBD2
CASSPAGGGEQFF,TGTGCTAGCAGCCCTGCCGGGGGCGGTGAGCAGTTCTTC,-,TRBJ2-1,TRBV7-7,-
CASSTGSHVTTDTQYF,TGTGCCAGCAGCACCGGTAGCCACGTTACCACAGATACGCAGTATTTT,-,TRBJ2-3,TRBV9,-
CASSLRLAVGSYNEQFF,TGTGCCAGCAGCCTCCGACTAGCGGTAGGCTCCTACAATGAGCAGTTCTTC,-,TRBJ2-1,TRBV7-2,TRBD2
CASRRPGRTSGNTIYF,TGTGCCAGCAGACGGCCGGGACGGACCTCTGGAAACACCATATATTTT,-,TRBJ1-3,TRBV28,-
CASSHHLGDYGYTF,TGTGCCAGCAGCCATCACCTGGGGGACTATGGCTACACCTTC,-,TRBJ1-2,TRBV3-1/TRBV3-2,-
CASSLETAYNEQFF,TGTGCCAGCAGTTTAGAGACGGCCTACAATGAGCAGTTCTTC,-,TRBJ2-1,TRBV27,-
CASTKSGPSYEQYF,TGTGCCAGCACAAAGAGCGGGCCGTCCTACGAGCAGTACTTC,once,TRBJ2-7,TRBV2,-
CASTRSVGYEQYF,TGTGCCAGCACTCGGTCTGTGGGGTACGAGCAGTACTTC,-,TRBJ2-7,TRBV7-9,-
CASSPGTGNQLF,TGCGCCAGCAGTCCCGGGACAGGTAACCAACTCTTC,-,TRBJ1-2,TRBV5-1,TRBD1
CASSGSYEQYF,TGTGCCAGCAGTGGCAGCTACGAGCAGTACTTC,-,TRBJ2-7,TRBV2,-
CAWVGHHNSPLHF,TGTGCCTGGGTTGGACATCATAATTCACCCCTCCACTTT,-,TRBJ1-6,TRBV30,-
CASARAGSNQPQHF,TGTGCCAGCGCCAGGGCTGGGAGCAATCAGCCCCAGCATTTT,-,TRBJ1-5,TRBV2,-
CASSFRQVGTEAFF,TGTGCCAGCAGCTTTCGACAGGTGGGCACTGAAGCTTTCTTT,-,TRBJ1-1,TRBV7-3,-
CASSARQGGSPLHF,TGTGCCAGCAGCGCTCGACAGGGCGGGTCACCCCTCCACTTT,once,TRBJ1-6,TRBV9,TRBD1
CASSPGGITEAFF,TGCGCCAGCAGCCCGGGGGGAATCACTGAAGCTTTCTTT,-,TRBJ1-1,TRBV5-1,-
CASSENGNQPQHF,TGCGCCAGCAGTGAGAACGGCAATCAGCCCCAGCATTTT,-,TRBJ1-5,TRBV10-1,-
CASSQGRETQYF,TGTGCCAGCAGCCAAGGGCGCGAGACCCAGTACTTC,-,TRBJ2-5,TRBV14,-
CASSLRTGETDTQYF,TGTGCCAGCAGCCTTCGGACAGGGGAGACAGATACGCAGTATTTT,-,TRBJ2-3,TRBV5-4,TRBD1
CASSLSGQVGTSYEQYF,TGTGCCAGTAGTCTCTCGGGACAGGTGGGGACTTCCTACGAGCAGTACTTC,-,TRBJ2-7,TRBV19,TRBD1
CASSQLETYNEQFF,TGTGCCAGCAGCCAACTGGAGACCTACAATGAGCAGTTCTTC,few,TRBJ2-1,TRBV4-2,-
CASSPAQENYGYTF,TGTGCCAGCTCACCAGCACAGGAGAACTATGGCTACACCTTC,-,TRBJ1-2,TRBV18,-